This is a list of T cell receptor beta chains from one sample in a study of cytomegalovirus exposure and HLA in healthy donors. Clones were read by immunoSEQ multiplex PCR, and TCRdb kept only the in-frame ones, dropping some. The sample comprises about 150,000 clones, 77% of which are singletons, and 1.4% rests with the top ten. The specimen sequenced was PBMCs. The source of these receptors is a woman in her thirties in good health and CMV-seropositive. The CDR3 runs from the conserved cysteine through the conserved F or W. A D gene is named only where the DNA matches it firmly. Clone size appears in some rows only: once, few, many, or a class for an expanded clone.

j_call | cdr3_length | d_call | v_call | clone_size | cdr3_aa | cdr3_nt
TRBJ2-3 | 15 | . | TRBV7-2 | . | CASSPWGAATDTQYF | TGTGCCAGCAGCCCATGGGGAGCGGCCACAGATACGCAGTATTTT
TRBJ2-7 | 15 | . | TRBV11-2 | . | CASSLMWEVSYEQYF | TGTGCCAGCAGCTTAATGTGGGAGGTCTCCTACGAGCAGTACTTC
TRBJ1-1 | 14 | . | TRBV27 | . | CASSLSLWNTEAFF | TGTGCCAGCAGTTTATCTCTTTGGAACACTGAAGCTTTCTTT
TRBJ1-2 | 15 | TRBD1 | TRBV6-5 | . | CASSYLTGKDYGYTF | TGTGCCAGCAGTTACTTGACAGGGAAGGACTATGGCTACACCTTC
TRBJ2-5 | 13 | . | TRBV6-1 | . | CASHRQAQETQYF | TGTGCCAGCCATAGACAGGCCCAAGAGACCCAGTACTTC
TRBJ2-7 | 14 | TRBD1 | TRBV30 | . | CAWSMDRGSYEQYF | TGTGCCTGGAGCATGGACAGGGGATCCTACGAGCAGTACTTC
TRBJ1-2 | 13 | . | TRBV2 | . | CASSEDRDYGYTF | TGTGCCAGCAGTGAAGACAGGGACTATGGCTACACCTTC
TRBJ1-3 | 14 | . | TRBV7-6 | . | CASSAQNSGNTIYF | TGTGCCAGCAGCGCCCAGAACTCTGGAAACACCATATATTTT
TRBJ2-1 | 15 | . | TRBV11-2 | . | CASTSGLSSYNEQFF | TGTGCCAGCACCAGCGGGCTGAGCTCCTACAATGAGCAGTTCTTC
TRBJ2-7 | 13 | . | TRBV11-3 | . | CASSLEGGREQYF | TGTGCCAGCAGCTTAGAGGGCGGGCGCGAGCAGTACTTC
TRBJ2-7 | 13 | . | TRBV28 | . | CASLTGSSYEQYF | TGTGCCAGTCTAACGGGAAGCTCCTACGAGCAGTACTTC
TRBJ1-2 | 12 | TRBD1 | TRBV5-4 | . | CATRTGNYGYTF | TGTGCCACCCGGACAGGAAACTATGGCTACACCTTC
TRBJ2-7 | 15 | . | TRBV27 | . | CASSIGLEAFDEQYF | TGTGCCAGCAGTATAGGTCTGGAGGCATTCGACGAGCAGTACTTC
TRBJ2-7 | 16 | TRBD2 | TRBV28 | . | CASSRGLAGKSYEQYF | TGTGCCAGCAGCCGTGGACTAGCGGGAAAATCGTACGAGCAGTACTTC
TRBJ1-2 | 15 | . | TRBV14 | few | CASSQDLLINYGYTF | TGTGCCAGCAGCCAAGATCTATTGATTAACTATGGCTACACCTTC
TRBJ2-1 | 14 | . | TRBV11-2 | . | CASSLDSQGNEQFF | TGTGCCAGCAGCTTAGACTCACAGGGCAATGAGCAGTTCTTC
TRBJ2-3 | 11 | . | TRBV27 | once | CASSLSGQSYF | TGTGCCAGCAGTTTATCTGGACAGTCGTATTTT
TRBJ2-1 | 14 | TRBD2 | TRBV7-2 | few | CASSLGLAGAEQFF | TGTGCCAGCAGCCTGGGACTAGCGGGAGCTGAGCAGTTCTTC
TRBJ1-4 | 15 | TRBD1 | TRBV7-9 | . | CASSFAGGSGEKLFF | TGTGCCAGCAGCTTCGCAGGGGGCTCGGGTGAAAAACTGTTTTTT
TRBJ2-1 | 19 | . | TRBV6-4 | . | CASDRAGGRIRRGYNEQFF | TGTGCCAGTGACAGGGCAGGAGGGAGGATTAGAAGGGGCTACAATGAGCAGTTCTTC